One TCR beta chain is described in this entry. Per the study methods: Counts of nucleated cells, estimated from reference gene primer amplification, were obtained. Only in-frame clones appear in the TCRdb table, and some are missing; sequencing was by immunoSEQ multiplex PCR. Clonal size and the V and J genes are those of that table, whereas D and trimming came from the DNA. The sample gives nearly 200,000 clones, roughly 80% of which show up once; approximately 7.9% is in the top ten. These data originate in a study of blood T cell repertoires in COVID-19. About the research overall: The United States, Italy and Spain supplied acute and convalescent COVID-19 samples.

Germline CDR1 and CDR2: LGHDT and YNNKEL (reference sequence). The V end was cut by 4 bases, the J end by 10 bases, with 19 bases between. This CDR3 has 14 residues. Clinical histories supplied by participants themselves formed the basis of cohort assignment. The V and J genes are TRBV3-1 (or the pseudogene TRBV3-2) and TRBJ1-2, with a possible D match to TRBD1 (6 bases). The specimen sequenced was PBMCs or T cells enriched from blood (not recorded which). This clonotype was sampled from a man aged 35 to 55 who had recovered from COVID-19. Here the CDR3 reads CASSPHRVGRAYTF. In DNA form, the CDR3 reads TGTGCCAGCAGCCCGCACAGGGTCGGGCGTGCCTACACCTTC.